The entry below describes one T cell receptor beta chain. It lacks a known antigen. Base quality data are lacking; no much larger clone is found one base away. The collaborating institutions used their own protocols to collect whole blood in K2EDTA tubes. Collaborator samples were shipped for TCRbeta analysis as frozen whole blood, isolated PBMCs, or DNA extracted from either sample type. These data belong to a study of blood T cell repertoires in COVID-19 (TCRdb year 2020). Some background on the complete study: Samples from collaborators originated in the United States, Italy and Spain and spanned both the acute and convalescent phases of COVID-19. Deeply sampled blood TCRbeta repertoires from subjects exposed to, actively infected with, or recovered from COVID-19 were included in the dataset. The repertoires were released in a freely available public database intended as a resource for research on the immune response to SARS-CoV-2. Where available, HLA class I and class II types were obtained from metadata supplied by the sample provider rather than from assay-based typing. Samples were obtained from the ongoing ImmuneRACE study (first 160 participants) and from 1,254 subjects provided by 6 global collaborators. The prospective study material was composed of cDNA or gDNA derived from T cells, B-cell-depleted T cells, or PBMCs. Sample metadata almost always included a de-identified subject ID, COVID-19 status, age in years and sex. Here is what the overall study found, with its caveats: Clinical and demographic metadata were provided uncurated, with the amount varying by source and participant.

From V the trimming removes 3 bases and from J it removes 5 bases, while the gene matches leave 7 bases of the junction unaccounted for. Looking up the germline V gene yields CDR1 SGHRS and CDR2 YFSETQ. The CDR3 spans 15 residues, from the cysteine through the phenylalanine. Solely the CDR3 DNA is kept, with 45 bases framed from the first base. The immunoSEQ Assay, a bias-controlled multiplex PCR, was used to amplify TCRbeta CDR3 regions from genomic DNA. The paper's data handling went like this. Nucleated cell counts per sample were estimated from amplification of reference gene primers within the assay. To quantify the absolute abundance of each unique TCRbeta CDR3 rearrangement, sequence reads were collapsed and filtered. For each sample, productive Simpson clonality was calculated by taking the square root of Simpson's diversity index across productive rearrangements. As stored in TCRdb, this immuneACCESS dataset retains in-frame rearrangements with V and J assigned. A fraction of the clones does not appear; measured against another copy, unresolved V genes explain less than half of the discrepancy, and the remainder lacks a known reason. V, J and clone size derive from that table, while D and trimming were established from the DNA sequence. This sample is represented by 380,000 or so clones; around 92% of them were singletons. The leading ten clones occupy 1% to 1.5% of the sample.

Sequenced: peripheral blood. The chain is made from TRBV5-1 and TRBJ2-5, with TRBD1 matching 10 junction bases. The receptor comes from a man in his forties or fifties with acute or convalescent COVID-19. The DNA is as follows: TGCGCCAGCAGCTACGGACAGGGGGGTTTGGAGACCCAGTACTTC. Its protein product is CASSYGQGGLETQYF.